The present T cell receptor beta chain was sequenced within a study of response to subunit inactivated influenza vaccine. Study-level points and caveats: Authors suggested each seasonal flu vaccination may recruit only limited numbers of new T cells.

Concerning this clonotype itself: Its antigen is currently unknown.

TCRdb itself ran the RT-PCR reads through MiXCR, one entry per CDR3 protein. The sample holds about 160,000 distinct CDR3 sequences, 11% seen once. The CDR3 consists of 14 residues. After removal of 1 base from V and 6 bases from J, the junction contained 3 bases not matched to a gene. CDR1 and CDR2 (germline): SGHRS, YFSETQ. The V call is TRBV5-1, the J call TRBJ2-2; 7 bases agree with TRBD1. This sequence was found in a man in his fifties or sixties who received an inactivated influenza vaccine. The sample consisted of non-naive T cells sorted from PBMCs, taken roughly 46 days after vaccination. The CDR3 protein is CASSLQTGSGELFF. CDR3 nucleotides: TGCGCCAGCAGCTTGCAGACAGGGTCCGGGGAGCTGTTTTTT.